This TCR beta chain emerged from a study of T cells in localized non-small cell lung cancer. This CDR3 has 13 residues. Germline CDR1 MNHGY, CDR2 SAAAGT. The V end was cut by 10 bases, the J end by 1 base, with 13 bases between. This clone was counted a few times. Its antigen remains unknown. Findings and caveats of the study: Higher blood T cell density tracked longer overall survival.

This table comes from immunoSEQ multiplex PCR, and its TCRdb copy is limited to in-frame clones, with some not included. The sample lists 1,500 to 2,000 clones; 30% to 45% were seen once. The chain combines TRBV6-8 with TRBJ1-1, with D unclear. This clonotype was sampled from a woman aged 40-75 years with stage I squamous cell lung carcinoma. The sample consisted of lung tumor tissue, taken before any cancer treatment. The CDR3, as DNA: TGTGCCACCCTCTACACCAGGAACACTGAAGCTTTCTTT. Translated, it gives CATLYTRNTEAFF.